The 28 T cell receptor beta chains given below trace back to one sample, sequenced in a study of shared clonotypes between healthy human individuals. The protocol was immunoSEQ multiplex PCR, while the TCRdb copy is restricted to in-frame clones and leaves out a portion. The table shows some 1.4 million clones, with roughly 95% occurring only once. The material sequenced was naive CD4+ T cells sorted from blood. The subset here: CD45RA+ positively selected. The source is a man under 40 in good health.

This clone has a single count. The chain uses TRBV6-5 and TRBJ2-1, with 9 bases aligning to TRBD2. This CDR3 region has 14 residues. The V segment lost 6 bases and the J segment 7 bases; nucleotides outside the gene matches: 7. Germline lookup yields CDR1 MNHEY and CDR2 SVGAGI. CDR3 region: CASRLLAGGNEQFF. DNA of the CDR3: TGTGCCAGCAGGCTACTAGCGGGTGGTAATGAGCAGTTCTTC.

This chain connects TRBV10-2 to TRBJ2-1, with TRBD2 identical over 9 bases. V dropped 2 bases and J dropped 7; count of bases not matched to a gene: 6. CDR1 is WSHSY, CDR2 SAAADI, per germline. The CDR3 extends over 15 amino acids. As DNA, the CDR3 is TGCGCCAGCAGTGAGATAGCGGGAGTAGGTAATGAGCAGTTCTTC. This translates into CASSEIAGVGNEQFF.

CDR3 bases: TGCGCCAGCAGCGGAACGGGACAGCTGCAAGAGACCCAGTACTTC. Its protein is CASSGTGQLQETQYF. V usage is TRBV5-1 and J usage is TRBJ2-5, with 7 bases matching TRBD1. Germline CDR1 is SGHRS and CDR2 is YFSETQ. V lost 4 bases to trimming and J lost 2 bases; unmatched junction nucleotides: 8. The CDR3 extends over 15 amino acids. The whole variable domain, filled in from reference TRBV5-1 and TRBJ2-5, reads KAGVTQTPRYLIKTRGQQVTLSCSPISGHRSVSWYQQTPGQGLQFLFEYFSETQRNKGNFPGRFSGRQFSNSRSEMNVSTLELGDSALYLCASSGTGQLQETQYFGPGTRLLVL.

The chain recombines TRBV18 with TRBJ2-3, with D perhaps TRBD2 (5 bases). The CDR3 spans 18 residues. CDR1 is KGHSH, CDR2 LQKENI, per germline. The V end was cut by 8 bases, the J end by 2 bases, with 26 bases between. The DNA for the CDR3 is TGTGCCAGCACTAGTTTGATCCTAAGCGGATGGCACACAGATACGCAGTATTTT. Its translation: CASTSLILSGWHTDTQYF. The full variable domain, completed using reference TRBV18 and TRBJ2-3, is NAGVMQNPRHLVRRRGQEARLRCSPMKGHSHVYWYRQLPEEGLKFMVYLQKENIIDESGMPKERFSAEFPKEGPSILRIQQVVRGDSAAYFCASTSLILSGWHTDTQYFGPGTRLTVL.

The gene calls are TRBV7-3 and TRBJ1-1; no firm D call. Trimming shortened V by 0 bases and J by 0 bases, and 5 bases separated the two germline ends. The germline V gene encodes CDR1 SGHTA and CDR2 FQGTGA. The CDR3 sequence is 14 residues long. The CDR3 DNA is TGTGCCAGCAGCTTAACGCCCATGAACACTGAAGCTTTCTTT. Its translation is CASSLTPMNTEAFF. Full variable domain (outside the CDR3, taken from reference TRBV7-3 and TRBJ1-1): GAGVSQTPSNKVTEKGKYVELRCDPISGHTALYWYRQSLGQGPEFLIYFQGTGAADDSGLPNDRFFAVRPEGSVSTLKIQRTERGDSAVYLCASSLTPMNTEAFFGQGTRLTVV.

Here the CDR3 reads CASSLVAGGPGELFF. The CDR3 DNA reads TGTGCCAGCAGCTTAGTAGCGGGAGGGCCCGGGGAGCTGTTTTTT. The V call is TRBV11-2, the J call TRBJ2-2, with 11 bases lining up with TRBD2. The CDR3 totals 15 residues. From germline, CDR1 is SGHAT and CDR2 FQNNGV. V gave up 1 base and J gave up 6 bases; unmatched junction bases: 1.

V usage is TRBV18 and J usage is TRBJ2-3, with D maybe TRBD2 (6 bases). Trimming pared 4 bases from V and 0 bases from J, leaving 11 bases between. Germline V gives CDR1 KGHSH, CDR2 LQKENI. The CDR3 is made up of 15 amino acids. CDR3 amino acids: CASSLLAPSTDTQYF. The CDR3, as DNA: TGTGCCAGCTCACTCCTAGCGCCAAGCACAGATACGCAGTATTTT.

CDR3 in DNA: TGTGCCAGCAGCCCCGCTAGGGGTCACAATCAGCCCCAGCATTTT. Translation gives CASSPARGHNQPQHF. The V call is TRBV6-6, the J call TRBJ1-5, with D tentatively TRBD1 (5 bases). CDR3 size: 15 residues. Germline CDR1 MNHNY, CDR2 SVGAGI (reference sequence). V lost 6 bases and J 3 bases, leaving 15 bases between the germline ends.

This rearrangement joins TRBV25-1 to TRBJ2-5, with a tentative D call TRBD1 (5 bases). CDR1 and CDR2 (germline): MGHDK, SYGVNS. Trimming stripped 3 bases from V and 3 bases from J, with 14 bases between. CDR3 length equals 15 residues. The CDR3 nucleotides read TGTGCCAGCAGTGACTTTAGGGGCCAGAAAGAGACCCAGTACTTC. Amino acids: CASSDFRGQKETQYF.

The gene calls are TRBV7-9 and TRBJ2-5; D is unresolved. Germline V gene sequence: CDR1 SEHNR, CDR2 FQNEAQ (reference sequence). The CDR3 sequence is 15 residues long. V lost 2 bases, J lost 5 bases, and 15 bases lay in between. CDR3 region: CASSLSASGWETQYF. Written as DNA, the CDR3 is TGTGCCAGCAGCTTATCGGCTAGTGGGTGGGAGACCCAGTACTTC.

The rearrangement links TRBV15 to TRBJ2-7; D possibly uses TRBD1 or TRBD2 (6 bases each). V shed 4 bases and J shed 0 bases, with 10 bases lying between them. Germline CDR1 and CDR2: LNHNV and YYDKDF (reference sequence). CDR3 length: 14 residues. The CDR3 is CATSKGGRSYEQYF. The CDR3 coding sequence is TGTGCCACCAGCAAAGGGGGGCGCTCCTACGAGCAGTACTTC.

CDR3 loop: CAINRGLAGTDTQYF. The CDR3 nucleotides are TGTGCCATAAACCGAGGACTAGCAGGCACAGATACGCAGTATTTT. The chain employs TRBV6-1 and TRBJ2-3; TRBD2 matches at 8 bases. V trimming: 10 bases; J trimming: 1 base; junction bases outside the gene matches: 10. Germline V CDR1 and CDR2: MNHNS, SASEGT. The CDR3 runs to 15 residues.

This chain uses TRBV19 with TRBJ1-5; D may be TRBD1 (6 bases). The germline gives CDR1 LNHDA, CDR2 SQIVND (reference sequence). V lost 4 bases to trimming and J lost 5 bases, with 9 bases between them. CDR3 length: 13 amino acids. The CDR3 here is CASSRTADQPQHF. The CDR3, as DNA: TGTGCCAGTAGTAGGACAGCCGATCAGCCCCAGCATTTT.

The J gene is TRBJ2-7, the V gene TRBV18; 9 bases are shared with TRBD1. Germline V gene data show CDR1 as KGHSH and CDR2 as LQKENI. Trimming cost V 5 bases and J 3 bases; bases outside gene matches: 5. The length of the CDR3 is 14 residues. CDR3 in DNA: TGTGCCAGCTCAACTACAGGGGGCTTCTACGAGCAGTACTTC. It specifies CASSTTGGFYEQYF.

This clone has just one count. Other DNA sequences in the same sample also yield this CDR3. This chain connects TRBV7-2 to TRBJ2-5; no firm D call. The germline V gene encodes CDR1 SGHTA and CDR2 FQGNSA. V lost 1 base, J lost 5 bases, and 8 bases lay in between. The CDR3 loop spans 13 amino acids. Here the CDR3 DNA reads TGTGCCAGCAGCTTAGTTGGGCAGGAGACCCAGTACTTC. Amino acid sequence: CASSLVGQETQYF.

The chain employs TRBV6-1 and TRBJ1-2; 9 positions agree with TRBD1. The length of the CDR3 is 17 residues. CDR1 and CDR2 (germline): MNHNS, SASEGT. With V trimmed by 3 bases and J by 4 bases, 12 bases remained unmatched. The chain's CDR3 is CASSDRVYRGPGYGYTF. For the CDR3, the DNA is TGTGCCAGCAGTGACCGGGTATACAGGGGGCCGGGCTATGGCTACACCTTC.

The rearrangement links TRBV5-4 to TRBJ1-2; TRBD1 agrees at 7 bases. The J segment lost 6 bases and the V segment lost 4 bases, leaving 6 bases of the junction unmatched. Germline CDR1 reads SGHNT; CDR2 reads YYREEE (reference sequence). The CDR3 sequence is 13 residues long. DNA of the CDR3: TGTGCCAGCAGCCCCAGGGGGTCGAATGGCTACACCTTC. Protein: CASSPRGSNGYTF.

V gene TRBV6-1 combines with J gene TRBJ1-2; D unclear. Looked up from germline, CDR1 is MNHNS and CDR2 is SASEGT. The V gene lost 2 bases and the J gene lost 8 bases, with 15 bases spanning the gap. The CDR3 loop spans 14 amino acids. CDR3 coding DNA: TGTGCCAGCAGTGAAATCTTCGGCGGTATGGGCTACACCTTC. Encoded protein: CASSEIFGGMGYTF.

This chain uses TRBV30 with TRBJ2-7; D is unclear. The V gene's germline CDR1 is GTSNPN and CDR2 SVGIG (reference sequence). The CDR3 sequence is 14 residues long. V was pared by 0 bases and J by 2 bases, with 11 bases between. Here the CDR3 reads CAWSVTGLAYEQYF. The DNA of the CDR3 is TGTGCCTGGAGTGTAACGGGTCTCGCCTACGAGCAGTACTTC.

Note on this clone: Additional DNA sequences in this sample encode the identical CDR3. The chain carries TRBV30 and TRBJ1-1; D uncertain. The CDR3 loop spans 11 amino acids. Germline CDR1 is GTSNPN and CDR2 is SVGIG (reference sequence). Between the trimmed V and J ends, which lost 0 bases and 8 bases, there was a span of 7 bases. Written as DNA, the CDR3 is TGTGCCTGGAGTGTCGGTGGGGAAGCTTTCTTT. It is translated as CAWSVGGEAFF.

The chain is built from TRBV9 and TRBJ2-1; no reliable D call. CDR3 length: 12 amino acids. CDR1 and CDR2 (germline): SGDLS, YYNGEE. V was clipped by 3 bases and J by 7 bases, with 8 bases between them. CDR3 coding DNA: TGTGCCAGCAGCGACCGCCTTAATGAGCAGTTCTTC. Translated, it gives CASSDRLNEQFF.

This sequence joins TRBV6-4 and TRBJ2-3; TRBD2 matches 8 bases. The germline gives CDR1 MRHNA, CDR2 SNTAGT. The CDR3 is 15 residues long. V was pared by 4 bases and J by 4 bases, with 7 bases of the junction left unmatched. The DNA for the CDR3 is TGTGCCAGCAGTGTTGGCGGGAGGATGGCAGATACGCAGTATTTT. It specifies CASSVGGRMADTQYF.

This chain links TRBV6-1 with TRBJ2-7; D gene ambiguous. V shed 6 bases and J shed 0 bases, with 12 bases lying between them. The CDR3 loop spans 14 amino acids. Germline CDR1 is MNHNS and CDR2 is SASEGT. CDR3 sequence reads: CASSGETFSYEQYF. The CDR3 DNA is TGTGCCAGCAGCGGAGAGACTTTCTCCTACGAGCAGTACTTC.

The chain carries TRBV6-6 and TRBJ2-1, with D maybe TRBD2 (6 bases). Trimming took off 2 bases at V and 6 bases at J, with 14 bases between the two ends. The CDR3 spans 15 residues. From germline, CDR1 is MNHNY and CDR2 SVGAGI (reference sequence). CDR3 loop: CASSYAGTRSNEQFF. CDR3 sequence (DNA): TGTGCCAGCAGTTACGCCGGGACTCGGAGCAATGAGCAGTTCTTC.

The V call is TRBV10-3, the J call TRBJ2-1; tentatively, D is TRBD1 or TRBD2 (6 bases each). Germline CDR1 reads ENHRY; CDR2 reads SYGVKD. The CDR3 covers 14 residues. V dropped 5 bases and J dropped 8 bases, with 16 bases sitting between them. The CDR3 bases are TGTGCCATCAGTCGGGAGAAAGGGGGAGATGAGCAGTTCTTC. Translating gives CAISREKGGDEQFF.

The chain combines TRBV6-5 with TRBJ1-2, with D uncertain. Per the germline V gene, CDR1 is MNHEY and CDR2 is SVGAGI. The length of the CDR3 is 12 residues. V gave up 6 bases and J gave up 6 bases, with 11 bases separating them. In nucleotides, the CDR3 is TGTGCCAGCAGCCGAGGGTTCAATGGCTACACCTTC. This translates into CASSRGFNGYTF.

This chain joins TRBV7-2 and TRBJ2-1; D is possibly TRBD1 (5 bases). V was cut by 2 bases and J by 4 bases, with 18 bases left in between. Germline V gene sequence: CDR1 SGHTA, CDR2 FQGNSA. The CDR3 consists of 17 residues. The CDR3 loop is CASSLRFAGQGYNEQFF. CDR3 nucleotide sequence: TGTGCCAGCAGCTTAAGGTTTGCAGGGCAGGGATACAATGAGCAGTTCTTC.

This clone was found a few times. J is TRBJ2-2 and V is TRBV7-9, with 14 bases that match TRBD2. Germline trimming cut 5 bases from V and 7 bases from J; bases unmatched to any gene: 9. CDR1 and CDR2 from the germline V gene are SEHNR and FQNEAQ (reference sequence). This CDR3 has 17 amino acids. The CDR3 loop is CASSTRTSGRLVGELFF. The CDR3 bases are TGTGCCAGCAGCACCCGGACTAGCGGGAGGTTAGTCGGGGAGCTGTTTTTT.